Listed below are T cell receptor beta chains from one sample, sequenced in a study of blood T cell repertoires in COVID-19. Produced via immunoSEQ multiplex PCR; TCRdb's table is partial and in-frame only. The table shows some 45,000 clones, with 80% to 90% occurring only once. Sequencing was performed on peripheral blood. The receptors derive from a human donor in a cohort sampled during active COVID-19. CDR3s leave out the opening cysteine and the closing phenylalanine or tryptophan.

j_call v_call cdr3_aa
TRBJ2-4 TRBV13 ASSPGTGTVENIQY
TRBJ1-2 TRBV6-5 ASGIPTGGDYGYT
TRBJ2-7 TRBV6-5 ASSPNRQPYEQY
TRBJ1-2 TRBV7-9 ASSLEGGDLYGYT
TRBJ1-1 TRBV7-9 ASSLSGAGKAEAF
TRBJ2-1 TRBV18 ASSSRGGQDEQF
TRBJ2-5 TRBV25-1 ASSTTFAPETQY
TRBJ1-3 TRBV18 ASSPLRGGASSGNTIY
TRBJ1-5 TRBV28 ASSFSPRAHQPQH
TRBJ1-1 TRBV2 ASTTGGPVAEAF
TRBJ2-7 TRBV12-3/TRBV12-4 ASSFGRGYEQY
TRBJ2-3 TRBV15 ATSYGPNTQY
TRBJ2-1 TRBV4-2 ASSQVIWQGTDNEQF
TRBJ1-6 TRBV5-1 ASNLDRGDSPLH
TRBJ2-3 TRBV10-1 ARTDRKATDTQY
TRBJ2-1 TRBV7-9 ASSVTVPGQIYNEQF
TRBJ2-4 TRBV7-2 ASSLGGLNIQY
TRBJ1-1 TRBV6-5 ASTLYRGEAF
TRBJ2-1 TRBV6-5 ASRWGQGRDEQF
TRBJ1-6 TRBV7-2 ASSEGQGISPLH
TRBJ2-7 TRBV6-5 ASSRTGTGGYEQY
TRBJ1-2 TRBV3-1/TRBV3-2 ASSAFRDTRSTNYGYT
TRBJ2-5 TRBV7-3 ASSFGADIRETQY
TRBJ2-1 TRBV6-5 ASSRTSGGYNEQF
TRBJ1-5 TRBV20-1 SASIPYSNQPQH
TRBJ1-6 TRBV23-1 ASSQSRWRESRRGSPLH
TRBJ2-1 TRBV27 ASSFRTGGYEQF
TRBJ2-1 TRBV6-6 ASSYSRGPNNEQF
TRBJ1-5 TRBV2 ASRETGGLEPQH
TRBJ2-3 TRBV29-1 SVLLEGANWSATSTDTQY
TRBJ1-3 TRBV11-2 ASATGSGNTIY
TRBJ2-3 TRBV24-1 ATSDPGGGGGRDTQY
TRBJ1-6 TRBV5-5 ASSLGWGNSPLH
TRBJ2-1 TRBV6-2/TRBV6-3 ASSYRGLAGGMGNEQF
TRBJ2-3 TRBV28 AAQLAGWTGPTQY
TRBJ1-2 TRBV9 ASSVDEIGSPQRGNYGYT
TRBJ2-7 TRBV11-2 ASRLAGSYEQY
TRBJ2-6 TRBV4-3 ASSLGGTGANVLT
TRBJ2-2 TRBV11-3 ASSLDIFFSRVQGGGELF
TRBJ2-1 TRBV10-2 ASSDRDREQF
TRBJ1-5 TRBV5-6 ASTRAGQGGSQPQH
TRBJ2-5 TRBV18 ASSPSSSRETQY
TRBJ2-5 TRBV19 ASSIGSRRLETQY
TRBJ2-5 TRBV27 ASSLTSGGGETQY
TRBJ2-7 TRBV11-2 ASSFTLRSSEQY
TRBJ1-1 TRBV3-1/TRBV3-2 ASSLGRHTEAF
TRBJ2-3 TRBV29-1 SVLPGLAGGDTQY
TRBJ1-2 TRBV28 ASRIEQAGYT
TRBJ1-1 TRBV3-1/TRBV3-2 ASSLQGHSPRLEAF
TRBJ1-6 TRBV11-2 ASTPGRDYNSPLH
TRBJ2-3 TRBV6-5 ASSDQAQDTQY
TRBJ2-2 TRBV9 ASSKQGAVTGELF
TRBJ2-7 TRBV7-9 ASSPDSNPYEQY
TRBJ2-5 TRBV18 ASSVNRESQETQY
TRBJ2-1 TRBV3-1/TRBV3-2 ASSHIPGLAADNEQF
TRBJ2-1 TRBV4-3 ASSLTSGRGGLGLYEQF
TRBJ2-2 TRBV6-2/TRBV6-3 ASSYRGQGPTGELF
TRBJ1-1 TRBV6-5 ASKPNPRGNTEAF
TRBJ2-1 TRBV7-6 ASSFAGGPYNEQF
TRBJ2-7 TRBV30 AWSPGTGDEQY